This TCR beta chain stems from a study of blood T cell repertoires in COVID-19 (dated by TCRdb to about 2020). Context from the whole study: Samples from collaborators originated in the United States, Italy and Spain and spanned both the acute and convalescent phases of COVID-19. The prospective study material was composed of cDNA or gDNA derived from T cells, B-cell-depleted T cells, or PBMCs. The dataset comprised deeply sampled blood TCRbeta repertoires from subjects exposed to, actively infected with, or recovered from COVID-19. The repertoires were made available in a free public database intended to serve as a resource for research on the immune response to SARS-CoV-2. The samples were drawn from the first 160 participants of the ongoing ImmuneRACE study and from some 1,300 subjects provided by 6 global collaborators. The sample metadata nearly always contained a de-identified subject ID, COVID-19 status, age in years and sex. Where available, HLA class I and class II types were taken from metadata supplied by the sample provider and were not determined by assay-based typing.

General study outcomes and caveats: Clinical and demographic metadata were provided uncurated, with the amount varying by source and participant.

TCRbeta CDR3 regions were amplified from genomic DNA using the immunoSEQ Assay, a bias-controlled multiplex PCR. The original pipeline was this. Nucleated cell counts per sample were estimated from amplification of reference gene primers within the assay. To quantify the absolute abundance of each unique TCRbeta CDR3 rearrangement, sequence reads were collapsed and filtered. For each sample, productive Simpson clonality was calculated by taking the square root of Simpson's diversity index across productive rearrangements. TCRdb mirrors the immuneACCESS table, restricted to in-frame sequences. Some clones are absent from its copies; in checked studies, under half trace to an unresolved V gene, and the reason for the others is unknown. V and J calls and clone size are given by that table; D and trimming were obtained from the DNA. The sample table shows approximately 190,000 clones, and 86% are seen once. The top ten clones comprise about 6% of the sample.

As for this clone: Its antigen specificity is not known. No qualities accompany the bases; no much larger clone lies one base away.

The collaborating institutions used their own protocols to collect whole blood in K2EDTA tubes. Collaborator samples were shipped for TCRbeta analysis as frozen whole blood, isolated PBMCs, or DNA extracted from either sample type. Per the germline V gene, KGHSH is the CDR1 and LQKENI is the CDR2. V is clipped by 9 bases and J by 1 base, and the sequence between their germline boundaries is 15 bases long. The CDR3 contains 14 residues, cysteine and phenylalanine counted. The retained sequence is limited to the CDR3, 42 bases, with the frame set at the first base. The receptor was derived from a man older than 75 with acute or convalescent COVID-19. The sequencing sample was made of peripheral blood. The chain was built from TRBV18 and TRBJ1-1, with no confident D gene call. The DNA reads TGTGCCAGTTCCCTCAGCGAAGGGAACACTGAAGCTTTCTTT. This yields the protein CASSLSEGNTEAFF. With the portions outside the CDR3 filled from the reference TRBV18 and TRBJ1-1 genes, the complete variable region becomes NAGVMQNPRHLVRRRGQEARLRCSPMKGHSHVYWYRQLPEEGLKFMVYLQKENIIDESGMPKERFSAEFPKEGPSILRIQQVVRGDSAAYFCASSLSEGNTEAFFGQGTRLTVV.